Listed here are 25 T cell receptor beta chains from one sample, sequenced in a study of early T cells in non-severe SARS-CoV-2 infection. TCRdb independently ran MiXCR on the 5' RACE reads; one entry per CDR3 protein. The repertoire holds tens of thousands of distinct CDR3 sequences, 11% seen once, with about 10% in the top ten. Sequences were obtained from whole blood. Receptors were obtained from an adult who was a healthcare worker with PCR-confirmed SARS-CoV-2 infection or an uninfected control (not recorded which).

V and J are TRBV11-1 and TRBJ1-6; 9 bases align to TRBD1. The germline V gene encodes CDR1 SGHAT and CDR2 FQDESV (reference sequence). The V segment lost 5 bases and the J segment 4 bases; nucleotides outside the gene matches: 9. This CDR3 has 17 residues. The CDR3 DNA is TGTGCCAGCAGCCGTCACTCCGGACAGGGGTATAATTCACCCCTCCACTTT. Encoded protein: CASSRHSGQGYNSPLHF.

V usage is TRBV5-1 and J usage is TRBJ2-2; D is perhaps TRBD2 (5 bases). Trimming removed 1 base at V and 2 bases at J, with 6 bases between. There are 14 residues in the CDR3. Germline values: CDR1 SGHRS, CDR2 YFSETQ. The CDR3 DNA reads TGCGCCAGCAGCTTGACGGGAAACACCGGGGAGCTGTTTTTT. Amino acid sequence: CASSLTGNTGELFF.

This clonotype showed up just once. A much larger clone sits a single nucleotide away, making a read error possible. The chain employs TRBV20-1 and TRBJ2-7, with D possibly being TRBD1 or TRBD2 (6 bases each). This CDR3 has 15 amino acids. Between the trimmed V and J ends, which lost 1 base and 2 bases, there was a span of 15 bases. CDR1 and CDR2 from the germline V gene are DFQATT and SNEGSKA (reference sequence). CDR3 loop: CSARVGGSLPYEQYF. CDR3 in DNA: TGCAGTGCTAGAGTCGGGGGCTCCCTCCCCTACGAGCAGTACTTC.

CDR3 amino acids: CASSPSRDRNGELFF. For the CDR3, the DNA is TGTGCCAGCTCACCAAGCCGCGATCGGAACGGGGAGCTGTTTTTT. V usage is TRBV18 and J usage is TRBJ2-2, with D unclear. From germline, CDR1 is KGHSH and CDR2 LQKENI. The CDR3 runs to 15 residues. The V end lost 2 bases, the J end lost 7 bases, and 14 bases lay between the germline ends.

This clonotype has at least ten counts. The chain joins TRBV5-1 to TRBJ2-3; D uncertain. This CDR3 spans 15 amino acids. V was trimmed by 10 bases and J by 0 bases, leaving 18 bases between them. The germline gives CDR1 SGHRS, CDR2 YFSETQ. The CDR3 loop is CAGYPLGFSTDTQYF. CDR3 coding DNA: TGCGCCGGGTATCCCCTGGGGTTTAGCACAGATACGCAGTATTTT.

This clonotype was counted at least ten times. The rearrangement joins TRBV10-3 to TRBJ1-3; TRBD1 aligns across 9 bases. In germline, CDR1 is ENHRY, CDR2 SYGVKD. This CDR3 region has 15 residues. Trimming removed 10 bases from V and 0 bases from J; junction bases left unmatched: 7. CDR3 coding DNA: TGTGCCACCACCGGGACAGGGAGCTCTGGAAACACCATATATTTT. It is translated as CATTGTGSSGNTIYF.

This chain joins TRBV20-1 and TRBJ1-6; TRBD1 might be the D (6 bases). Deletions cut 3 bases from V and 3 bases from J, with 12 bases between. In germline, CDR1 is DFQATT, CDR2 SNEGSKA (reference sequence). This CDR3 comprises 15 residues. The CDR3: CSARAEGHYNSPLHF. As DNA, the CDR3 is TGCAGTGCTAGGGCTGAGGGACACTATAATTCACCCCTCCACTTT.

This clonotype was seen more than once but under ten times. An end of the junction does not agree with germline; a read error may underlie this. CDR3 coding DNA: TGCAGCGTTCCAAGGCGGGGGGGCCCCTATAATGAGCAGTTCTTC. It translates to CSVPRRGGPYNEQFF. The chain couples TRBV29-1 to TRBJ2-1; 9 bases line up with TRBD2. Germline V gene data show CDR1 as SQVTM and CDR2 as ANQGSEA. The CDR3 loop spans 15 amino acids.

This clonotype was detected only a few times. This chain joins TRBV10-1 and TRBJ1-3; D remains ambiguous. Trimming stripped 9 bases from V and 0 bases from J, with 9 bases between. CDR1 is WNHNN, CDR2 SYGVQD, per germline (reference sequence). The CDR3 is 13 amino acids. The CDR3 protein is CASRTDSGNTIYF. DNA of the CDR3: TGCGCCAGTCGGACGGACTCTGGAAACACCATATATTTT.

The chain is built from TRBV18 and TRBJ2-3; 9 bases map to TRBD2. The length of the CDR3 is 16 residues. J lost 4 bases, V lost 3 bases, and 8 bases had no gene match. Per germline, CDR1 KGHSH and CDR2 LQKENI. CDR3 region: CASSPIGTSLPDTQYF. CDR3 coding DNA: TGTGCCAGCTCACCCATCGGGACTAGCCTCCCAGATACGCAGTATTTT.

Ten or more counts support this clonotype. V is TRBV29-1 and J is TRBJ1-2; D ambiguous. The CDR3 covers 11 residues. Between the trimmed V and J ends, which lost 5 bases and 6 bases, there was a span of 10 bases. From germline, CDR1 is SQVTM and CDR2 ANQGSEA. The CDR3 is CSVFGENGYTF. In DNA, the CDR3 is TGCAGCGTTTTTGGGGAAAATGGCTACACCTTC.

In its sample, this clonotype was seen a few times. V and J are TRBV18 and TRBJ1-4; D is unresolved. CDR1 KGHSH and CDR2 LQKENI come from the germline V gene. Trimming left V 4 bases short and J 3 bases short, with 12 bases between. CDR3 length: 15 amino acids. CDR3 sequence reads: CASSLNRPSNEKLFF. The DNA for the CDR3 is TGTGCCAGCTCACTTAACCGTCCCTCTAATGAAAAACTGTTTTTT.

This clonotype was observed many times. The rearrangement joins TRBV12-3 or TRBV12-4 to TRBJ1-1, with D maybe TRBD1 (5 bases). Trimming took 5 bases from V and 1 from J, leaving 14 bases between them. This CDR3 comprises 15 residues. The CDR3 is CASSPQGASNTEAFF. In nucleotides, the CDR3 is TGTGCCAGCAGTCCCCAGGGAGCCTCGAACACTGAAGCTTTCTTT.

The chain combines TRBV18 with TRBJ2-3; 11 nucleotides agree with TRBD1. The CDR3 is made up of 14 amino acids. Germline trimming cut 6 bases from V and 6 bases from J; bases unmatched to any gene: 5. Germline V gene data show CDR1 as KGHSH and CDR2 as LQKENI. CDR3 in amino acids: CASSQGQGADTQYF. The DNA for the CDR3 is TGTGCCAGCTCCCAAGGACAGGGGGCGGATACGCAGTATTTT.

This clonotype was found many times. The J gene is TRBJ1-2, the V gene TRBV29-1, with TRBD1 as a possible D gene (6 bases). Between the trimmed V and J ends, which lost 5 bases and 3 bases, there was a span of 28 bases. The V gene's germline CDR1 is SQVTM and CDR2 ANQGSEA. This CDR3 comprises 18 residues. The chain's CDR3 is CSVPPTGSGIERDYGYTF. CDR3 in DNA: TGCAGCGTTCCCCCCACAGGGTCAGGTATAGAGAGGGACTATGGCTACACCTTC.

The DNA of the CDR3 is TGTGCCACCAGTGATGGTCAGGCAGATACGCAGTATTTT. It translates to CATSDGQADTQYF. The chain links TRBV24-1 to TRBJ2-3; no definite D call. Looked up from germline, CDR1 is KGHDR and CDR2 is SFDVKD. This CDR3 contains 13 residues. V lost 3 bases and J lost 4, with 7 bases in between.

The genes are TRBV5-1 and TRBJ2-7, with 10 positions matching TRBD1. The CDR3 contains 15 residues. Germline CDR1 reads SGHRS; CDR2 reads YFSETQ. V trimming: 4 bases; J trimming: 5 bases; junction bases outside the gene matches: 9. CDR3 in amino acids: CASSLNSGTGDEQYF. The CDR3 DNA reads TGCGCCAGCAGCCTGAATTCCGGGACAGGGGACGAGCAGTACTTC.

This clonotype was recorded a few times. V usage is TRBV6-1 and J usage is TRBJ2-5; D may be TRBD1 or TRBD2 (6 bases each). The CDR3 length is 14 residues. The V end was cut by 5 bases, the J end by 5 bases, with 15 bases between. CDR1 MNHNS and CDR2 SASEGT come from the germline V gene. The CDR3 bases are TGTGCCAGCAGTCCCTCGGGGGCGGTTGAGACCCAGTACTTC. It yields the protein CASSPSGAVETQYF.

This clonotype appeared many times. V and J are TRBV29-1 and TRBJ2-4; D is possibly TRBD1 (5 bases). CDR1 is SQVTM, CDR2 ANQGSEA, per germline. V lost 4 bases to trimming and J lost 3 bases, with 10 bases between them. The CDR3 is 13 residues long. The DNA of the CDR3 is TGCAGCGTTGGGGGCCATGACAAAAACATTCAGTACTTC. It encodes CSVGGHDKNIQYF.

Many counts were recorded for this clonotype. The chain joins TRBV12-5 to TRBJ2-1, with D possibly TRBD1 on 6 matching bases. The CDR3 is 18 residues long. Trimming pared 10 bases from V and 2 bases from J, leaving 27 bases between. Germline V gene lookup returns CDR1 LGHNT and CDR2 FRNRAP. The CDR3 sequence is CATLVLPQGRKTYNEQFF. CDR3 sequence (DNA): TGTGCTACCCTAGTGCTCCCACAGGGAAGGAAGACCTACAATGAGCAGTTCTTC.

This rearrangement joins TRBV28 to TRBJ2-1, with D possibly matching TRBD2 (6 bases). V was trimmed by 6 bases and J by 3 bases, leaving 9 bases between them. The germline gives CDR1 MDHEN, CDR2 SYDVKM. The CDR3 runs 13 residues. CDR3 loop: CASRGDFYNEQFF. The CDR3 bases are TGTGCCAGCAGGGGGGACTTCTACAATGAGCAGTTCTTC.

The chain links TRBV20-1 to TRBJ2-7, with D uncertain. The CDR3 has 12 residues. CDR1 is DFQATT, CDR2 SNEGSKA, per germline (reference sequence). Trimming took 0 bases from V and 3 from J, leaving 6 bases between them. The CDR3 DNA is TGCAGTGCTAGAGACCGGATCTACGAGCAGTACTTC. This sequence encodes CSARDRIYEQYF.

This chain uses TRBV12-5 with TRBJ2-6; perhaps TRBD1 as D (6 bases). V lost 5 bases and J lost 8, with 16 bases in between. In germline, CDR1 is LGHNT, CDR2 FRNRAP. This CDR3 is built from 15 residues. DNA for the CDR3: TGTGCTAGTGGTACTAAAAATGACAGGACCAACGTCCTGACTTTC. This sequence encodes CASGTKNDRTNVLTF.

This clonotype occurred many times. The V call is TRBV6-6, the J call TRBJ1-6; possibly TRBD1 for D (5 bases). The germline gives CDR1 MNHNY, CDR2 SVGAGI (reference sequence). The length of the CDR3 is 13 residues. The V end was cut by 2 bases, the J end by 10 bases, with 9 bases between. The CDR3 DNA sequence: TGTGCCAGCAGTTACAGGAGGGACTCACCCCTCCACTTT. It is translated as CASSYRRDSPLHF.

The rearrangement links TRBV7-9 to TRBJ1-6; tentative D call: TRBD1 (5 bases). Germline-derived CDR1 and CDR2 are SEHNR and FQNEAQ (reference sequence). The CDR3 loop spans 13 amino acids. V was shortened by 5 bases and J by 14 bases, with 16 bases between the two germline ends. The CDR3 DNA follows: TGTGCCAGCAGCCCCTCTGGGGCCTTTTCCCTCCACTTT. It encodes CASSPSGAFSLHF.